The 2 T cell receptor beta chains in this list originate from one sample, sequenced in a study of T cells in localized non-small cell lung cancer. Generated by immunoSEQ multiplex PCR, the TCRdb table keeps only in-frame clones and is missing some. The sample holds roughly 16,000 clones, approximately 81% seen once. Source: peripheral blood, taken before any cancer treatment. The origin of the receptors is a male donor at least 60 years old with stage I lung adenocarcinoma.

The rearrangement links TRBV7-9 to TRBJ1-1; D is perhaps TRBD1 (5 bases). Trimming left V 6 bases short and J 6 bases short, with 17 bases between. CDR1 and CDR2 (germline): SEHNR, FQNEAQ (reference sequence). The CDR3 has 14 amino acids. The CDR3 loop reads CASSREGEVSEAFF. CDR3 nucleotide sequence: TGTGCCAGCAGTCGAGAAGGGGAGGTGTCTGAAGCTTTCTTT. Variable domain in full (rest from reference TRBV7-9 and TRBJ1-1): DTGVSQNPRHKITKRGQNVTFRCDPISEHNRLYWYRQTLGQGPEFLTYFQNEAQLEKSRLLSDRFSAERPKGSFSTLEIQRTEQGDSAMYLCASSREGEVSEAFFGQGTRLTVV.

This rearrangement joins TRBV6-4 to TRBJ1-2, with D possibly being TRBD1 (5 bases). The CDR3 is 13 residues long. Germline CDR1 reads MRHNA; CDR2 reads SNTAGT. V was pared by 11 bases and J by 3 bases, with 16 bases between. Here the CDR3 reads CASSGGKDYGYTF. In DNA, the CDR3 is TGTGCCTCCTCTGGGGGGAAGGACTATGGCTACACCTTC.